This TCR beta chain was found in a study of cytomegalovirus exposure and HLA in healthy donors. In regard to this clone: Its antigen remains unidentified.

Primers included in the PCR were 60 Vbeta and 13 Jbeta primers. TCRdb's table, derived via immunoSEQ multiplex PCR, lists solely in-frame clones and lacks some. The table has 150,000 to 200,000 clones, 70% to 80% seen once. Study observations and caveats: Association of a missense DCLRE1C variant with TCR beta V- and J-gene trimming was reported in a later analysis. The listing of approximately 160 TCR beta chains classed them as cytomegalovirus-associated.

This clonotype was obtained from a man aged 30-40 years in good health and CMV-seronegative. Input material: PBMCs.

The DNA of the CDR3 is TGCGCCAGCAGCCAAGACGCAGGGACTAGCGGGGCCTCTGAGGATACGCAGTATTTT. This codes for CASSQDAGTSGASEDTQYF. This chain connects TRBV4-3 to TRBJ2-3; 13 nucleotides align to TRBD2. CDR1 and CDR2 (germline): LGHNA, YSLEER. The CDR3 is 19 residues long. Losses at the gene ends were 0 bases for V and 6 bases for J; bases not matched to a gene: 12.